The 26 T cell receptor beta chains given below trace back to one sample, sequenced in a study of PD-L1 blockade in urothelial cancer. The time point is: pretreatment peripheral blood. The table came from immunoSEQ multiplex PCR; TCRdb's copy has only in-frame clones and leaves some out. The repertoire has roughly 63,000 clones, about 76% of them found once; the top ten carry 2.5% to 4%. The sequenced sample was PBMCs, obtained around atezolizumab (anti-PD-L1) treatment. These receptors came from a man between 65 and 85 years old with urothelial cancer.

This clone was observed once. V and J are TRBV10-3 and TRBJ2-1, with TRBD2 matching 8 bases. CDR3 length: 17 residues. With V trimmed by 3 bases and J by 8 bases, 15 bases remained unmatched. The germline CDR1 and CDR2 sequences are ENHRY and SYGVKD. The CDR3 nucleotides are TGTGCCATCAGTGATTCTAGCGGGCCCAACCTGGGCGATGAGCAGTTCTTC. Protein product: CAISDSSGPNLGDEQFF.

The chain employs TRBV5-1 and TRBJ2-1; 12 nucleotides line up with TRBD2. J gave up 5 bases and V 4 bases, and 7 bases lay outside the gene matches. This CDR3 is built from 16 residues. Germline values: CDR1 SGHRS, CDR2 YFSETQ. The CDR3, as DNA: TGCGCCAGCAGCCGTGGGACTAGCGGGTGGGACAATGAGCAGTTCTTC. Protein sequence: CASSRGTSGWDNEQFF.

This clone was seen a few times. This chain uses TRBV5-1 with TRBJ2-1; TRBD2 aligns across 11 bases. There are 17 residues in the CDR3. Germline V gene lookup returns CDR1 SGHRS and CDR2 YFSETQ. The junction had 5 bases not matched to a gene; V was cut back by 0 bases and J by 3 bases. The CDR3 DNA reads TGCGCCAGCAGCTTGGGCCTCCTAGCGGGAGGCTACAATGAGCAGTTCTTC. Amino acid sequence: CASSLGLLAGGYNEQFF.

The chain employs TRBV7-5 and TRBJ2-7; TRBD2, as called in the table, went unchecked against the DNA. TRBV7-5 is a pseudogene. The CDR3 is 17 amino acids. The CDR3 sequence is CARSQATSGRGSYEQYF. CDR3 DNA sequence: TGTGCCAGAAGCCAAGCGACTAGCGGGAGGGGCTCGTACGAGCAGTACTTC.

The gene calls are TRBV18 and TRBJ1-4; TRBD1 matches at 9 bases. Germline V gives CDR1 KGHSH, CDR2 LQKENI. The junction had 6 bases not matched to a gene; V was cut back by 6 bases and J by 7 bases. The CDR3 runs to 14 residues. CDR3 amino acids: CASSLGQGREKLFF. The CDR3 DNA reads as TGTGCCAGCTCGCTCGGACAGGGGCGTGAAAAACTGTTTTTT.

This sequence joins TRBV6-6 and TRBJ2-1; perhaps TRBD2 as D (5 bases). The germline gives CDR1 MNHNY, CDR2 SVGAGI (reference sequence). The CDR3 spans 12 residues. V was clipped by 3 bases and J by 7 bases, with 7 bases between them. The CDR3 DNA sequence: TGTGCCAGCAGTTATCCGGGGAATGAGCAGTTCTTC. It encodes CASSYPGNEQFF.

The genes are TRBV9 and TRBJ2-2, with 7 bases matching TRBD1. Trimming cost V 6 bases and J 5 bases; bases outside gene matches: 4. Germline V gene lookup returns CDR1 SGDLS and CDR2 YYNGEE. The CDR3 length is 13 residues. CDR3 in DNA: TGTGCCAGCAAGGGGGCGCGAACCGGGGAGCTGTTTTTT. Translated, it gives CASKGARTGELFF.

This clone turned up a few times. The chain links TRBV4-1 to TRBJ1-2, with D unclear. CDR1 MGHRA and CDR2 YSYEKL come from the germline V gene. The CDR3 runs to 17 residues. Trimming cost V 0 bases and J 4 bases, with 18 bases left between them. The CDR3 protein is CASSQDDWNPRTYGYTF. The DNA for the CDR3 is TGCGCCAGCAGCCAAGATGATTGGAACCCTAGAACCTATGGCTACACCTTC.

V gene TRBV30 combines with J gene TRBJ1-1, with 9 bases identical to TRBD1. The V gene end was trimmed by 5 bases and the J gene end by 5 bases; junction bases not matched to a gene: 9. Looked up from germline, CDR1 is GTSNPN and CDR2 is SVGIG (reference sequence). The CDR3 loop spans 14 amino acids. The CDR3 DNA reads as TGTGCCTGGGTTTCTCCGACAGGGGGTACTGAAGCTTTCTTT. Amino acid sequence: CAWVSPTGGTEAFF.

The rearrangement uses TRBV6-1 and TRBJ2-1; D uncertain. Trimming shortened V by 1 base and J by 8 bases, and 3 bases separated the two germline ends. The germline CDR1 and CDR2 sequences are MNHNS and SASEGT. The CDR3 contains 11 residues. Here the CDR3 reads CASSEVYEQFF. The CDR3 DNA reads TGTGCCAGCAGTGAAGTCTATGAGCAGTTCTTC.

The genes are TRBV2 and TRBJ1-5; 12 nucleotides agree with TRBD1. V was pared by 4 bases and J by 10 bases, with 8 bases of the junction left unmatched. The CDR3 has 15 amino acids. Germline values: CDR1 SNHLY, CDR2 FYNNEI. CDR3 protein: CASSAGTGGSSPQHF. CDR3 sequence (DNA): TGTGCCAGCAGTGCCGGGACAGGGGGCTCGTCTCCCCAGCATTTT.

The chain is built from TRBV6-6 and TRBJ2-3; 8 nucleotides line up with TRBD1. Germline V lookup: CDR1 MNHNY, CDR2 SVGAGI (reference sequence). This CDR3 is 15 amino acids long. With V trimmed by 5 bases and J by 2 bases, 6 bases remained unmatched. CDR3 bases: TGTGCCAGCAGTGTAGGGACAGGCCCCACAGATACGCAGTATTTT. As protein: CASSVGTGPTDTQYF.

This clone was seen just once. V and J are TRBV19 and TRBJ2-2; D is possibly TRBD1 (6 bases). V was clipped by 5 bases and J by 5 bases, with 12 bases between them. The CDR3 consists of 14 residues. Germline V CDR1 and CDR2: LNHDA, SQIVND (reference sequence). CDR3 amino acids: CASSDRWGTGELFF. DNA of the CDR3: TGTGCCAGTAGTGACAGGTGGGGGACCGGGGAGCTGTTTTTT.

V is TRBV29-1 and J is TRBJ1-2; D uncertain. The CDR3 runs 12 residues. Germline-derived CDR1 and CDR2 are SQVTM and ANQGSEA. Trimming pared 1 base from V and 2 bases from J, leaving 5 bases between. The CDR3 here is CSVEVSNYGYTF. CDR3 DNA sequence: TGCAGCGTTGAAGTCTCGAACTATGGCTACACCTTC.

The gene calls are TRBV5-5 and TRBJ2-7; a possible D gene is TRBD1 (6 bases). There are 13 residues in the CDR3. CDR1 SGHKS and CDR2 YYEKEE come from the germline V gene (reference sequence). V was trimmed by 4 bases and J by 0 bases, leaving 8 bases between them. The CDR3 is CASSRTDSYEQYF. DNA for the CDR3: TGTGCCAGCAGCAGGACAGACTCCTACGAGCAGTACTTC.

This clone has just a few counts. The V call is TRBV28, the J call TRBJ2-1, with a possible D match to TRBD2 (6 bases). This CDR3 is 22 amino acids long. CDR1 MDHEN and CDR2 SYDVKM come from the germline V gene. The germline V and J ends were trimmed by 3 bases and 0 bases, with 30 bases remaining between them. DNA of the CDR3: TGTGCCAGCAGTTTGGGGGGTGTTTGGGGACGGAGAAGGGCCAACTCCTACAATGAGCAGTTCTTC. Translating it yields CASSLGGVWGRRRANSYNEQFF.

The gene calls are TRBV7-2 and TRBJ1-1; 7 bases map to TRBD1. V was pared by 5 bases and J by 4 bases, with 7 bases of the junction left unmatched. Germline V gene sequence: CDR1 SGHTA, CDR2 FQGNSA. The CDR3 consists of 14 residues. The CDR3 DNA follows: TGTGCCAGCAGCACCCAGGGGGAAGGCACTGAAGCTTTCTTT. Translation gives CASSTQGEGTEAFF. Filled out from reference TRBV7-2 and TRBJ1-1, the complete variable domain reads GAGVSQSPSNKVTEKGKDVELRCDPISGHTALYWYRQSLGQGLEFLIYFQGNSAPDKSGLPSDRFSAERTGGSVSTLTIQRTQQEDSAVYLCASSTQGEGTEAFFGQGTRLTVV.

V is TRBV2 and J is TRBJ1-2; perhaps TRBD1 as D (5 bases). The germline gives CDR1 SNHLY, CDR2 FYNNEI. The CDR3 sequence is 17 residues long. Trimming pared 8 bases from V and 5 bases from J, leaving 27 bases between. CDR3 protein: CASPRVDQPRGNYGYTF. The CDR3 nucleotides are TGTGCCAGCCCCCGAGTGGACCAACCTCGGGGGAATTATGGCTACACCTTC.

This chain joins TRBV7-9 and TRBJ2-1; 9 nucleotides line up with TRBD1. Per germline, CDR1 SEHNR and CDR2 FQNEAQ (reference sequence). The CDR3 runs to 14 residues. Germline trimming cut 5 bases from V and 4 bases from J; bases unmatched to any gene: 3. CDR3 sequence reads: CASSRDREYNEQFF. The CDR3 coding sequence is TGTGCCAGCAGCCGGGACAGGGAATACAATGAGCAGTTCTTC.

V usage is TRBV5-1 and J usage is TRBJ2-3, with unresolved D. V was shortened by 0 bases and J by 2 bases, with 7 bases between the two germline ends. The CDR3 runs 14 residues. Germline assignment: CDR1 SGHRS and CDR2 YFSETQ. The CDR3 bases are TGCGCCAGCAGCTTGGCCGAGGTCACAGATACGCAGTATTTT. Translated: CASSLAEVTDTQYF.

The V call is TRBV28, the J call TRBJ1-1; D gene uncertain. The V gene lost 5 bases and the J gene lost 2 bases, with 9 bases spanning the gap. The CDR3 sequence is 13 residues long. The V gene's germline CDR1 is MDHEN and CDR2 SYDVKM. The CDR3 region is CASSPGVNTEAFF. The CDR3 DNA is TGTGCCAGCAGTCCCGGGGTCAACACTGAAGCTTTCTTT. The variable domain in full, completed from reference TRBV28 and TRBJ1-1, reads DVKVTQSSRYLVKRTGEKVFLECVQDMDHENMFWYRQDPGLGLRLIYFSYDVKMKEKGDIPEGYSVSREKKERFSLILESASTNQTSMYLCASSPGVNTEAFFGQGTRLTVV.

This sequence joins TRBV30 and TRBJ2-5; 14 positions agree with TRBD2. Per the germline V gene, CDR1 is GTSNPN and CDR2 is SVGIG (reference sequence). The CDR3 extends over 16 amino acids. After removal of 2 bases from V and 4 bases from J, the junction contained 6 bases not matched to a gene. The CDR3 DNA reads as TGTGCCTGGAGTAATGGGACTAGCGGGGGCGGAGAGACCCAGTACTTC. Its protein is CAWSNGTSGGGETQYF.

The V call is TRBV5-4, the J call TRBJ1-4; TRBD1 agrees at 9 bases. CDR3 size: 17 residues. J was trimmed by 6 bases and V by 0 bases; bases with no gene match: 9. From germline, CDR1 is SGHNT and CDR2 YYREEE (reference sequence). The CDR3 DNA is TGTGCCAGCAGCTTGGGGGACAGGGTAAACTCGGATGAAAAACTGTTTTTT. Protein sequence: CASSLGDRVNSDEKLFF. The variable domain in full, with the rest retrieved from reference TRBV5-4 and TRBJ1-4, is ETGVTQSPTHLIKTRGQQVTLRCSSQSGHNTVSWYQQALGQGPQFIFQYYREEENGRGNFPPRFSGLQFPNYSSELNVNALELDDSALYLCASSLGDRVNSDEKLFFGSGTQLSVL.

The DNA for the CDR3 is TGTGCCAGCAGTGTCGCGGGTGGAACTAATGAAAAACTGTTTTTT. Amino acid sequence: CASSVAGGTNEKLFF. The rearrangement joins TRBV2 to TRBJ1-4, with D uncertain. CDR3 length: 15 residues. Germline CDR1 SNHLY, CDR2 FYNNEI. The V end lost 4 bases, the J end lost 1 base, and 10 bases lay between the germline ends.

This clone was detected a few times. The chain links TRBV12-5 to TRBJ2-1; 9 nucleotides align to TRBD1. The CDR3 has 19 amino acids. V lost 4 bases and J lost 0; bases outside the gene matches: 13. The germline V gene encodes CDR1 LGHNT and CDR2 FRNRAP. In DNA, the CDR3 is TGTGCTAGTGGTTCCTCCGACAGGGGGGTCATCCCCTCCTACAATGAGCAGTTCTTC. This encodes CASGSSDRGVIPSYNEQFF. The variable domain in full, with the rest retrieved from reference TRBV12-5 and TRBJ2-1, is DARVTQTPRHKVTEMGQEVTMRCQPILGHNTVFWYRQTMMQGLELLAYFRNRAPLDDSGMPKDRFSAEMPDATLATLKIQPSEPRDSAVYFCASGSSDRGVIPSYNEQFFGPGTRLTVL.

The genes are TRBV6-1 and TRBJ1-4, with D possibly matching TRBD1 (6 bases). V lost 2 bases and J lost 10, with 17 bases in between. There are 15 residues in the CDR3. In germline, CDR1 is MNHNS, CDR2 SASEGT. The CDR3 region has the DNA TGTGCCAGCAGTGAAAGGTTAGGGGGAACTGGAAAACTGTTTTTT. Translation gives CASSERLGGTGKLFF.